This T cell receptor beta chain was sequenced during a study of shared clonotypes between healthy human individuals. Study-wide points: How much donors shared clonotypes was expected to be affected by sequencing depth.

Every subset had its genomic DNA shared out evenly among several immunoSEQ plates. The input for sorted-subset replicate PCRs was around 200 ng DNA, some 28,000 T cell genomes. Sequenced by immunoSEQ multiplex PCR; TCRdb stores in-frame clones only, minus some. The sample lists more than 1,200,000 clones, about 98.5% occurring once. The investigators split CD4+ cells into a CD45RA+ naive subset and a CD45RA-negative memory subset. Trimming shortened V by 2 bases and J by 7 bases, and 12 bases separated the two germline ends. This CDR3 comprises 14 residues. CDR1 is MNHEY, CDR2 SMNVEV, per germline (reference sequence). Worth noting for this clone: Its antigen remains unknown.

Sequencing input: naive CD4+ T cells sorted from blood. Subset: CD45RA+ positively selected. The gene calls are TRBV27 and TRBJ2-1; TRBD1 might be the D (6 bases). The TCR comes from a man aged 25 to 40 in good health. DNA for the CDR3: TGTGCCAGCAGTTTAAACAGGGTGTTGAATGAGCAGTTCTTC. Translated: CASSLNRVLNEQFF.